The 31 T cell receptor beta chains reported below all come from one sample, sequenced in a study of shared clonotypes between healthy human individuals. Sequenced by immunoSEQ multiplex PCR; TCRdb stores in-frame clones only, minus some. The sample has about 2.3 million clones, 92% seen once; the top ten hold approximately 0.4%. The sequenced sample consisted of naive CD4+ T cells from PBMCs. Documented subset: CD45RA+ positively selected. The source of these receptors is a man aged 18-30 years in good health. Some clones in this sample may be carry-over from other donors' samples.

This clone was seen a single time. The genes are TRBV7-8 and TRBJ1-2; D is possibly TRBD1 (5 bases). The V and J ends lost 0 bases and 6 bases respectively, with 17 bases between them. CDR3 length equals 16 residues. In germline, CDR1 is SGHVS, CDR2 FQNEAQ. CDR3 amino acids: CASSLAPRGTSHGYTF. CDR3 coding DNA: TGTGCCAGCAGCTTAGCGCCGCGAGGGACGTCTCATGGCTACACCTTC. Together with reference TRBV7-8 and TRBJ1-2, the CDR3 gives the full variable domain: GAGVSQSPRYKVAKRGQDVALRCDPISGHVSLFWYQQALGQGPEFLTYFQNEAQLDKSGLPSDRFFAERPEGSVSTLKIQRTQQEDSAVYLCASSLAPRGTSHGYTFGSGTRLTVV.

The chain carries TRBV15 and TRBJ1-4; TRBD1 is a possible D gene (5 bases). The CDR3 runs to 16 residues. From germline, CDR1 is LNHNV and CDR2 YYDKDF (reference sequence). The germline V and J ends were trimmed by 3 bases and 2 bases, with 13 bases remaining between them. CDR3: CATSRGLLATNEKLFF. The CDR3 DNA sequence: TGTGCCACCAGCAGGGGACTTCTTGCCACTAATGAAAAACTGTTTTTT.

The chain uses TRBV6-5 and TRBJ2-1; possibly TRBD2 for D (5 bases). CDR3 length: 14 residues. Per the germline V gene, CDR1 is MNHEY and CDR2 is SVGAGI. V was trimmed by 0 bases and J by 15 bases, leaving 18 bases between them. CDR3 bases: TGTGCCAGCAGTTACTCTAATTGGGCTAGCAACCGGTTCTTC. This codes for CASSYSNWASNRFF.

The CDR3 loop is CASSLEGAEKTQYF. DNA for the CDR3: TGTGCCAGCAGCTTAGAAGGGGCGGAAAAGACCCAGTACTTC. This chain uses TRBV7-9 with TRBJ2-5; tentatively, D is TRBD1 (5 bases). CDR1 is SEHNR, CDR2 FQNEAQ, per germline (reference sequence). CDR3 length: 14 amino acids. V was clipped by 1 base and J by 6 bases, with 12 bases between them.

V gene TRBV7-9 combines with J gene TRBJ1-4; maybe TRBD1 (5 bases). Germline V gene lookup returns CDR1 SEHNR and CDR2 FQNEAQ (reference sequence). CDR3 length: 18 residues. The V gene lost 5 bases and the J gene lost 4 bases, with 23 bases spanning the gap. The DNA of the CDR3 is TGTGCCAGCAGCGGGATCCGGGTCCTCAGGGAAAATAATGAAAAACTGTTTTTT. Protein sequence: CASSGIRVLRENNEKLFF. The full variable domain, rest sourced from reference TRBV7-9 and TRBJ1-4, is DTGVSQNPRHKITKRGQNVTFRCDPISEHNRLYWYRQTLGQGPEFLTYFQNEAQLEKSRLLSDRFSAERPKGSFSTLEIQRTEQGDSAMYLCASSGIRVLRENNEKLFFGSGTQLSVL.

This chain's CDR3 is CASRGLVSFGDTQYF. CDR3 sequence (DNA): TGTGCCAGCAGGGGACTAGTCTCCTTCGGGGATACGCAGTATTTT. The chain has TRBV2 and TRBJ2-3, with 8 bases that match TRBD2. The CDR3 runs 15 residues. V lost 6 bases to trimming and J lost 6 bases; unmatched junction nucleotides: 11. Germline assignment: CDR1 SNHLY and CDR2 FYNNEI.

This clone has a single count. The same CDR3 arises from other DNA sequences in this sample as well. The chain links TRBV18 to TRBJ2-1; 11 bases align to TRBD1. The CDR3 loop spans 15 amino acids. V lost 3 bases and J lost 7; bases outside the gene matches: 5. Germline V gene data show CDR1 as KGHSH and CDR2 as LQKENI. CDR3 DNA: TGTGCCAGCTCACCTCCCGGGACAGGGGGGAATGAGCAGTTCTTC. Translation gives CASSPPGTGGNEQFF. Together with reference TRBV18 and TRBJ2-1, the CDR3 gives the full variable domain: NAGVMQNPRHLVRRRGQEARLRCSPMKGHSHVYWYRQLPEEGLKFMVYLQKENIIDESGMPKERFSAEFPKEGPSILRIQQVVRGDSAAYFCASSPPGTGGNEQFFGPGTRLTVL.

V usage is TRBV19 and J usage is TRBJ1-2; 7 nucleotides line up with TRBD1. The CDR3 length is 13 residues. Germline CDR1 and CDR2: LNHDA and SQIVND (reference sequence). After removal of 5 bases from V and 5 bases from J, the junction contained 5 bases not matched to a gene. CDR3 residues: CASSEDRVYGYTF. Written as DNA, the CDR3 is TGTGCCAGTAGTGAAGACAGGGTGTATGGCTACACCTTC.

The J gene is TRBJ1-3, the V gene TRBV9; no reliable D call. Germline CDR1 SGDLS, CDR2 YYNGEE. V lost 4 bases and J lost 0, with 17 bases in between. This CDR3 contains 17 residues. The CDR3 region is CASSPHILGVSGNTIYF. Here the CDR3 DNA reads TGTGCCAGCAGCCCACACATCCTGGGAGTCTCTGGAAACACCATATATTTT.

The chain couples TRBV2 to TRBJ2-2; D unclear. Trimming pared 8 bases from V and 0 bases from J, leaving 7 bases between. The germline V gene encodes CDR1 SNHLY and CDR2 FYNNEI. The CDR3 covers 13 residues. As DNA, the CDR3 is TGTGCCAGCGGGGTTACGAACACCGGGGAGCTGTTTTTT. This sequence encodes CASGVTNTGELFF.

The gene calls are TRBV19 and TRBJ1-1; possibly TRBD1 for D (5 bases). Trimming took 7 bases from V and 0 from J, leaving 12 bases between them. CDR1 LNHDA and CDR2 SQIVND come from the germline V gene (reference sequence). The CDR3 covers 14 residues. CDR3 bases: TGTGCCAGTACCCCTGGGGACGTGAACACTGAAGCTTTCTTT. Its protein is CASTPGDVNTEAFF.

V gene TRBV18 combines with J gene TRBJ1-2; possible D gene TRBD1, 6 bases. Trimming cost V 6 bases and J 1 base, with 15 bases left between them. The CDR3 covers 15 residues. Germline values: CDR1 KGHSH, CDR2 LQKENI. CDR3 loop: CASSQQQGLNYGYTF. For the CDR3, the DNA is TGTGCCAGCTCGCAGCAACAGGGTCTTAACTATGGCTACACCTTC. Full variable domain (remainder filled in from reference TRBV18 and TRBJ1-2): NAGVMQNPRHLVRRRGQEARLRCSPMKGHSHVYWYRQLPEEGLKFMVYLQKENIIDESGMPKERFSAEFPKEGPSILRIQQVVRGDSAAYFCASSQQQGLNYGYTFGSGTRLTVV.

The CDR3 is CASSLAGQLNTEAFF. CDR3 sequence (DNA): TGCGCCAGCAGCTTGGCCGGACAGCTGAACACTGAAGCTTTCTTT. The chain joins TRBV5-1 to TRBJ1-1; a weak D match, TRBD1 (6 bases). Germline CDR1 is SGHRS and CDR2 is YFSETQ. V was clipped by 0 bases and J by 0 bases, with 9 bases between them. The CDR3 contains 15 residues.

This chain uses TRBV28 with TRBJ1-5; D unresolved. Per the germline V gene, CDR1 is MDHEN and CDR2 is SYDVKM. Trimming cost V 8 bases and J 11 bases, with 19 bases left between them. The CDR3 covers 13 residues. This CDR3 is CASQTPIGSAQHF. DNA of the CDR3: TGTGCCAGCCAGACTCCTATTGGATCAGCCCAGCATTTT.

The J gene is TRBJ2-3, the V gene TRBV19; TRBD2 matches at 10 bases. Trimming cost V 5 bases and J 3 bases; bases outside gene matches: 8. The CDR3 runs to 16 residues. Germline values: CDR1 LNHDA, CDR2 SQIVND (reference sequence). CDR3 loop: CASSPHPGLATDTQYF. CDR3 bases: TGTGCCAGTAGTCCCCACCCGGGACTAGCGACAGATACGCAGTATTTT.

The genes are TRBV29-1 and TRBJ1-2, with 7 bases identical to TRBD1. The V and J ends lost 6 bases and 7 bases, in that order; junction bases with no gene match: 11. The germline V gene encodes CDR1 SQVTM and CDR2 ANQGSEA. CDR3 length: 13 amino acids. For the CDR3, the DNA is TGCAGCGTAGGAGGGGGCGTCTCTCTTGGCTACACCTTC. It translates to CSVGGGVSLGYTF.

V and J are TRBV9 and TRBJ1-4; the D gene is possibly TRBD1 (5 bases). Between the trimmed V and J ends, which lost 0 bases and 3 bases, there was a span of 9 bases. The CDR3 covers 15 residues. The germline CDR1 and CDR2 sequences are SGDLS and YYNGEE. CDR3 residues: CASSVAGLANEKLFF. CDR3 nucleotide sequence: TGTGCCAGCAGCGTAGCAGGGTTAGCTAATGAAAAACTGTTTTTT.

This rearrangement joins TRBV28 to TRBJ2-5, with TRBD1 matching over 7 bases. CDR1 is MDHEN and CDR2 is SYDVKM in the germline V gene. The CDR3 consists of 16 residues. V lost 2 bases and J lost 0; bases outside the gene matches: 6. The CDR3 protein is CASSLIGTDYQETQYF. Written as DNA, the CDR3 is TGTGCCAGCAGTTTAATAGGGACAGATTACCAAGAGACCCAGTACTTC.

The genes are TRBV4-1 and TRBJ1-1; possibly TRBD1 for D (5 bases). Germline V CDR1 and CDR2: MGHRA, YSYEKL. Trimming pared 4 bases from V and 5 bases from J, leaving 14 bases between. The CDR3 spans 14 residues. The CDR3 region has the DNA TGCGCCAGCAGCCGGGGCCCCCGGTGGACTGAAGCTTTCTTT. Translated, it gives CASSRGPRWTEAFF.

The J gene is TRBJ2-2, the V gene TRBV27; D is possibly TRBD1 (6 bases). The ends were cut back, 4 bases at V and 3 bases at J, with 15 bases in the middle. The germline V gene encodes CDR1 MNHEY and CDR2 SMNVEV (reference sequence). This CDR3 is 16 amino acids long. The CDR3 DNA follows: TGTGCCAGCAGTTATTCAACAGGGTCTTACACCGGGGAGCTGTTTTTT. This gives the protein CASSYSTGSYTGELFF.

This rearrangement joins TRBV28 to TRBJ1-1; 7 bases agree with TRBD1. Trimming cost V 7 bases and J 6 bases; bases outside gene matches: 8. The germline V gene has CDR1 MDHEN and CDR2 SYDVKM. This CDR3 is built from 13 residues. CDR3 sequence (DNA): TGTGCCAGCAATGAACCGGGACAGCCTGAAGCTTTCTTT. Its protein product is CASNEPGQPEAFF.

The chain joins TRBV10-1 to TRBJ2-7; TRBD1 matches at 8 bases. After removal of 3 bases from V and 5 bases from J, the junction contained 3 bases not matched to a gene. Germline CDR1 reads WNHNN; CDR2 reads SYGVQD (reference sequence). This CDR3 is built from 13 residues. CDR3: CASSDWTGNEQYF. The CDR3 DNA sequence: TGCGCCAGCAGTGACTGGACAGGGAACGAGCAGTACTTC.

CDR3 amino acids: CSASKQDTQYF. The CDR3 bases are TGCAGTGCTTCAAAGCAGGATACGCAGTATTTT. This rearrangement joins TRBV20-1 to TRBJ2-3; no clear D gene. CDR3 length equals 11 residues. V lost 5 bases, J lost 6 bases, and 9 bases lay in between. Per germline, CDR1 DFQATT and CDR2 SNEGSKA (reference sequence).

In its sample, this clone was seen once. The chain carries TRBV28 and TRBJ2-7; 7 bases are a match to TRBD2. J was trimmed by 2 bases and V by 7 bases; bases with no gene match: 8. There are 14 residues in the CDR3. Germline CDR1 reads MDHEN; CDR2 reads SYDVKM. For the CDR3, the DNA is TGTGCCAGCATCTCGGGAGGCGCTGCCTACGAGCAGTACTTC. Translated, it gives CASISGGAAYEQYF.

The V call is TRBV9, the J call TRBJ1-4, with D maybe TRBD1 (6 bases). Trimming took off 4 bases at V and 11 bases at J, with 21 bases between the two ends. The CDR3 totals 15 residues. CDR1 is SGDLS, CDR2 YYNGEE, per germline. The CDR3 DNA is TGTGCCAGCAGCCCTCTCGGGACACCAGAGGTCAAACTGTTTTTT. Its translation: CASSPLGTPEVKLFF.

The chain combines TRBV11-2 with TRBJ2-4, with 7 bases identical to TRBD2. Losses at the gene ends were 7 bases for V and 7 bases for J; bases not matched to a gene: 4. This CDR3 is built from 12 residues. Per the germline V gene, CDR1 is SGHAT and CDR2 is FQNNGV. The CDR3 DNA is TGTGCCAGCATCAAGGGAGGGAACATTCAGTACTTC. Protein: CASIKGGNIQYF.

The V call is TRBV4-3, the J call TRBJ2-7; D is unclear. V lost 0 bases and J lost 4, with 7 bases in between. The CDR3 sequence is 13 residues long. Per germline, CDR1 LGHNA and CDR2 YSLEER. CDR3 sequence (DNA): TGCGCCAGCAGCCAAGACACGAGATACGAGCAGTACTTC. Translated, it gives CASSQDTRYEQYF.

The J gene is TRBJ1-1, the V gene TRBV6-6; D gene uncertain. Trimming shortened V by 2 bases and J by 3 bases, and 4 bases separated the two germline ends. This CDR3 region has 12 residues. The V gene's germline CDR1 is MNHNY and CDR2 SVGAGI (reference sequence). In DNA form, the CDR3 reads TGTGCCAGCAGTTACATGTACACTGAAGCTTTCTTT. This sequence encodes CASSYMYTEAFF.

V gene TRBV18 combines with J gene TRBJ2-7, with 9 bases lining up with TRBD1. J gave up 4 bases and V 4 bases, and 8 bases lay outside the gene matches. Germline V gene sequence: CDR1 KGHSH, CDR2 LQKENI. This CDR3 has 15 residues. Here the CDR3 reads CASSRTGTGPYEQYF. For the CDR3, the DNA is TGTGCCAGCTCACGAACCGGGACAGGGCCATACGAGCAGTACTTC.

As concerns this clone: The sample holds other DNA sequences that translate to the same CDR3. The V call is TRBV7-3, the J call TRBJ2-1, with TRBD2 matching over 12 bases. V dropped 2 bases and J dropped 10; count of bases not matched to a gene: 6. From germline, CDR1 is SGHTA and CDR2 FQGTGA. The CDR3 covers 15 residues. For the CDR3, the DNA is TGTGCCAGCAGCTTAGGACTAGCGGGGCTGGGGGAGCAGTTCTTC. Translation: CASSLGLAGLGEQFF. Full variable domain (missing parts from reference TRBV7-3 and TRBJ2-1): GAGVSQTPSNKVTEKGKYVELRCDPISGHTALYWYRQSLGQGPEFLIYFQGTGAADDSGLPNDRFFAVRPEGSVSTLKIQRTERGDSAVYLCASSLGLAGLGEQFFGPGTRLTVL.

The V call is TRBV9, the J call TRBJ2-6, with 10 bases lining up with TRBD2. This CDR3 spans 20 amino acids. Germline CDR1 is SGDLS and CDR2 is YYNGEE. V lost 0 bases to trimming and J lost 0 bases; unmatched junction nucleotides: 9. CDR3 nucleotides: TGTGCCAGCAGCGTAGGGCTAGCGGGGGCGCCCAGCTCTGGGGCCAACGTCCTGACTTTC. It yields the protein CASSVGLAGAPSSGANVLTF.